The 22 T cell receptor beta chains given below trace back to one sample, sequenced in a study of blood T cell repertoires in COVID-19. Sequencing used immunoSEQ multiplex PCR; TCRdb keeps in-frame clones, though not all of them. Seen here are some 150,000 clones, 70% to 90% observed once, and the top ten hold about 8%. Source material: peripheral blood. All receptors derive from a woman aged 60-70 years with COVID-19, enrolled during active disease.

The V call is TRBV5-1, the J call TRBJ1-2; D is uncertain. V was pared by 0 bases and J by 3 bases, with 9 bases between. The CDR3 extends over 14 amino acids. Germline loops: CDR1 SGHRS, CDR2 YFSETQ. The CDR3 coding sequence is TGCGCCAGCAGCTTGGTAGCCAGAGACTATGGCTACACCTTC. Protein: CASSLVARDYGYTF.

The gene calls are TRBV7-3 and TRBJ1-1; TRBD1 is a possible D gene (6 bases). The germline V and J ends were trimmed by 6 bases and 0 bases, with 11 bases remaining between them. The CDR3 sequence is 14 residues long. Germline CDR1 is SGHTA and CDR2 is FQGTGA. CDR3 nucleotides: TGTGCCAGCAGAAAGGGGGTTATGAACACTGAAGCTTTCTTT. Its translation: CASRKGVMNTEAFF.

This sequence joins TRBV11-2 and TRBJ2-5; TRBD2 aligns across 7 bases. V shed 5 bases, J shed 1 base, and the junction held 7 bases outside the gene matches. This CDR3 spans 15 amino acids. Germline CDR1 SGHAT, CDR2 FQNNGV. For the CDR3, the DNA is TGTGCCAGCAGCCAAACTTGGGGGGGCCAAGAGACCCAGTACTTC. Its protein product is CASSQTWGGQETQYF.

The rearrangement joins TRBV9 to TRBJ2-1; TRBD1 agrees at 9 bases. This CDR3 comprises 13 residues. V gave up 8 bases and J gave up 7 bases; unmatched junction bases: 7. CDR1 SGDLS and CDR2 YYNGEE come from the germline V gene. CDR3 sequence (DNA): TGTGCCAGTCAACACGGGACAGGGAATGAGCAGTTCTTC. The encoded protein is CASQHGTGNEQFF.

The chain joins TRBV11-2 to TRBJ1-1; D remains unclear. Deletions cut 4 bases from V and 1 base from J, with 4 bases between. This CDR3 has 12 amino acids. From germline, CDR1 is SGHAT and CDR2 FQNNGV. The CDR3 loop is CASSSGNTEAFF. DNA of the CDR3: TGTGCCAGCAGCTCGGGGAACACTGAAGCTTTCTTT.

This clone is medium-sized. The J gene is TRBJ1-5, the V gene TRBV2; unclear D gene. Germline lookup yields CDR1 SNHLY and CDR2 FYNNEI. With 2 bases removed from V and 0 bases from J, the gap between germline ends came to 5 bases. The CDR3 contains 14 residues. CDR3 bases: TGTGCCAGCAGTGAATCGTATAGCAATCAGCCCCAGCATTTT. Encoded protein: CASSESYSNQPQHF.

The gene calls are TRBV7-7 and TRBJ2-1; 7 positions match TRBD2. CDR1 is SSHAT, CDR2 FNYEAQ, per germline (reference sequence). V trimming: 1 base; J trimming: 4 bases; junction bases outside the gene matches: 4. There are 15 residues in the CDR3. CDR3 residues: CASSLVRGSYNEQFF. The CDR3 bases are TGTGCCAGCAGCTTAGTGCGGGGGAGTTACAATGAGCAGTTCTTC.

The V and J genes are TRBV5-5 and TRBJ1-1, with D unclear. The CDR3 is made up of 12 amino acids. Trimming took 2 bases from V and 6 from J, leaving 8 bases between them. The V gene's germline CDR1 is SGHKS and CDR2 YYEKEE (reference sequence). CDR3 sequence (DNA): TGTGCCAGCAGCTTTGGTACGGCTGAAGCTTTCTTT. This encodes CASSFGTAEAFF.

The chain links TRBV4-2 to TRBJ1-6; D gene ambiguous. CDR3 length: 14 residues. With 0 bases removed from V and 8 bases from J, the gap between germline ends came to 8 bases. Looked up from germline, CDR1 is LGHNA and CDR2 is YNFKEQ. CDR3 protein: CASSQDSLDSPLHF. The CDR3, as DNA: TGTGCCAGCAGCCAAGATTCCCTTGATTCACCCCTCCACTTT.

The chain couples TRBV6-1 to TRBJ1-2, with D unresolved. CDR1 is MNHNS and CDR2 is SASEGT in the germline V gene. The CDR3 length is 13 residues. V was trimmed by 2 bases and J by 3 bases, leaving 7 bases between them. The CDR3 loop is CASSERSYYGYTF. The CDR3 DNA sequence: TGTGCCAGCAGTGAACGGTCCTACTATGGCTACACCTTC.

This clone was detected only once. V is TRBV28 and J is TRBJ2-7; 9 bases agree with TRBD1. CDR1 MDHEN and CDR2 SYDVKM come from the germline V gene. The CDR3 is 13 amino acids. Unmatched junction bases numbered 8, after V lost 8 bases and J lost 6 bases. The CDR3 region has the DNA TGTGCCAGCCGTGGACAGGGGCTTTCCGAGCAGTACTTC. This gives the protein CASRGQGLSEQYF.

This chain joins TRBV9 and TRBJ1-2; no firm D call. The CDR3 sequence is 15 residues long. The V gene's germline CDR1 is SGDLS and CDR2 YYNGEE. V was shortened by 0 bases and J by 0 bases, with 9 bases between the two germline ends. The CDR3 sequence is CASSVADTSNYGYTF. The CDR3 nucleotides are TGTGCCAGCAGCGTAGCTGATACTTCTAACTATGGCTACACCTTC.

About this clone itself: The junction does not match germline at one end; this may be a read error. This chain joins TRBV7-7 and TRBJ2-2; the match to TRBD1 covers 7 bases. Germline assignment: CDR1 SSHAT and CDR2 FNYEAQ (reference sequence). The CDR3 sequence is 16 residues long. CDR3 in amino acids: CASSLERQGLSGELFF. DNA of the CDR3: TGTGCTAGCAGCTTGGAACGACAGGGATTGAGCGGGGAGCTGTTTTTT.

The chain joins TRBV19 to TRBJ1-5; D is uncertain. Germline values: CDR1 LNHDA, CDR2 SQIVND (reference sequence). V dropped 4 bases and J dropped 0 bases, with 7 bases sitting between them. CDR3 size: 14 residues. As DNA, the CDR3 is TGTGCCAGTAGTAGGGCTGATAGCAATCAGCCCCAGCATTTT. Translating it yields CASSRADSNQPQHF.

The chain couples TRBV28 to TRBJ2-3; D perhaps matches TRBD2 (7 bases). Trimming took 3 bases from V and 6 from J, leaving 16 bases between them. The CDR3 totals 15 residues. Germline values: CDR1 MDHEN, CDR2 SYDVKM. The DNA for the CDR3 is TGTGCCAGCAGTTTGGTGGCGGGGGCCCCGGATACGCAGTATTTT. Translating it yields CASSLVAGAPDTQYF.

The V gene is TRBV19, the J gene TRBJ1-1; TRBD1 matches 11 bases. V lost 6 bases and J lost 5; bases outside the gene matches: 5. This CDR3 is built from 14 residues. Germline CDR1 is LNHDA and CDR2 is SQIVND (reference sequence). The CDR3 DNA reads TGTGCCAGTAGGTGGGACAGGGGGTGGACTGAAGCTTTCTTT. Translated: CASRWDRGWTEAFF.

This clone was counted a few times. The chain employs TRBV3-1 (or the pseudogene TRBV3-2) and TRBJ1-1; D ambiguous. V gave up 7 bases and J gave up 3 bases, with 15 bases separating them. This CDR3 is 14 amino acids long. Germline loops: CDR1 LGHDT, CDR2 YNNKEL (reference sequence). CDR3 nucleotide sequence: TGTGCCAGCAACCTCTGGGGAGAGGACACTGAAGCTTTCTTT. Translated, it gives CASNLWGEDTEAFF.

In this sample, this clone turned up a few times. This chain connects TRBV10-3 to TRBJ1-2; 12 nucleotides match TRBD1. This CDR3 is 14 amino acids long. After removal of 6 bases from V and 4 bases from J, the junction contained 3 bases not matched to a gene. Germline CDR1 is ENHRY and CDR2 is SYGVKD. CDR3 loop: CAIRPGQGAYGYTF. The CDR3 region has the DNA TGTGCCATCAGGCCGGGACAGGGGGCCTATGGCTACACCTTC.

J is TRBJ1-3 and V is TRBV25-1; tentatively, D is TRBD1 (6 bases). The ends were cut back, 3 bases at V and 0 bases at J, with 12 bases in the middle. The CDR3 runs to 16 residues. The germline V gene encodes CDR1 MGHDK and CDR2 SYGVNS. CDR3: CASSDSPDSSGNTIYF. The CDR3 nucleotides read TGTGCCAGCAGTGATTCCCCGGACAGCTCTGGAAACACCATATATTTT.

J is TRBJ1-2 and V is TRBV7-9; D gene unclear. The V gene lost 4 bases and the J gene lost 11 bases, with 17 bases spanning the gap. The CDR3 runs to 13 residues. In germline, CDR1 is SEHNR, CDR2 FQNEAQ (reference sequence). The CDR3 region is CASSSLPETPYTF. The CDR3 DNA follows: TGTGCCAGCAGCTCCCTCCCCGAGACACCTTACACCTTC.

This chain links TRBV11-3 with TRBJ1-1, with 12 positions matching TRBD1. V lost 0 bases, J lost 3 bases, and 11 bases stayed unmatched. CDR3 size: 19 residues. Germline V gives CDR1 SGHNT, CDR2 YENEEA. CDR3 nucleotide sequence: TGTGCCAGCAGCTTAGATCGGACTTGGGACAGGGGGCGGTACACTGAAGCTTTCTTT. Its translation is CASSLDRTWDRGRYTEAFF.

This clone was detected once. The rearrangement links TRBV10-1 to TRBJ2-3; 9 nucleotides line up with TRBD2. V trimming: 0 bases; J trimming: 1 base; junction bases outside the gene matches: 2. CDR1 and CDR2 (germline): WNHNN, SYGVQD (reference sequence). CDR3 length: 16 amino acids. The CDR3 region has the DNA TGCGCCAGCAGTGAGTCTTGGACTAGCGGCACAGATACGCAGTATTTT. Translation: CASSESWTSGTDTQYF.